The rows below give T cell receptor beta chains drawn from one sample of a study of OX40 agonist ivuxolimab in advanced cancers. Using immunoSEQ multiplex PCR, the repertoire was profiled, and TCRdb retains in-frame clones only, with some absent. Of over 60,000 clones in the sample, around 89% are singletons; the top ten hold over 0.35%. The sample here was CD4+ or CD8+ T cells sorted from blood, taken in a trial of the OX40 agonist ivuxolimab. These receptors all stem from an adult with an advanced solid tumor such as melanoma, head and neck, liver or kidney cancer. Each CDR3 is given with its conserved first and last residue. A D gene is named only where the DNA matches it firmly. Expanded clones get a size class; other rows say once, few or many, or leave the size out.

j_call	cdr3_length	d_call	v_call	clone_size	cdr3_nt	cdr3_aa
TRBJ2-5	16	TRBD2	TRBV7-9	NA	TGTGCCAGCAGCAGAGGACTAGCGGACTACCAAGAGACCCAGTACTTC	CASSRGLADYQETQYF
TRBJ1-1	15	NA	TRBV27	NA	TGTGCCAGCAGTTCACCCCTACGAGGAAACACTGAAGCTTTCTTT	CASSSPLRGNTEAFF
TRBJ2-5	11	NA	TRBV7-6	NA	TGTGCCAGCAGCTTGGATGAGACCCAGTACTTC	CASSLDETQYF
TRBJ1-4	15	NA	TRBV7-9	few	TGTGCCAGCAGCTTAGGGTCAGCAACTAATGAAAAACTGTTTTTT	CASSLGSATNEKLFF
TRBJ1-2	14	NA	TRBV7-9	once	TGTGCCAGCAGCTTAGAGGCAGGGGTCGGTGGCTACACCTTC	CASSLEAGVGGYTF
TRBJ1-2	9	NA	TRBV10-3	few	TGTGCCATCTATGGTGGCTACACCTTC	CAIYGGYTF
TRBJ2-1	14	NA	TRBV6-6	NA	TGTGCCAGCAGTTACTCGGATCCTAGCACTGAGCAGTTCTTC	CASSYSDPSTEQFF
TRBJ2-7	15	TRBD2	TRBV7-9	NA	TGTGCCAGCAGCCGTGGACTAGCGGGAGTTGGTGAGCAGTACTTC	CASSRGLAGVGEQYF
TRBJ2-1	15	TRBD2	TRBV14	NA	TGTGCCAGCAGCCGAGGAGCGGGAGCCTACAATGAGCAGTTCTTC	CASSRGAGAYNEQFF
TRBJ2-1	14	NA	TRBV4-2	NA	TGTGCCAGCAGCCAAGTATCCCAGACCAATGAGCAGTTCTTC	CASSQVSQTNEQFF
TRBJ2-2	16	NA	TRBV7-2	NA	TGTGCCAGCAGCCAGAGCCGGCAGGGGTGGGCCGGGGAGCTGTTTTTT	CASSQSRQGWAGELFF
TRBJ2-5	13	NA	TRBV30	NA	TGTGCCTGGACCAACGGCCCCGTGGAGACCCAGTACTTC	CAWTNGPVETQYF
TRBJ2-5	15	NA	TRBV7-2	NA	TGTGCCAGCAGCCCCGGTCGGGGTCGGAGGGAGACCCAGTACTTC	CASSPGRGRRETQYF
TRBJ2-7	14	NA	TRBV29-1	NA	TGCAGCGTTGGATCCTTCCAAGCCTCCTACGAGCAGTACTTC	CSVGSFQASYEQYF
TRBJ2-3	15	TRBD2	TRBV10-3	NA	TGTGCCATCAGGGGGACTAGCGGGAGCTCAGATACGCAGTATTTT	CAIRGTSGSSDTQYF
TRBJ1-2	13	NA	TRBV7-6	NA	TGTGCCAGCAGCTCCGGGCAGGACTATGGCTACACCTTC	CASSSGQDYGYTF
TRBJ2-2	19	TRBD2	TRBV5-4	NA	TGTGCCAGCACCACTGCATCCACCGGGACTAGCGGGAGGGCCGGGGAGCTGTTTTTT	CASTTASTGTSGRAGELFF